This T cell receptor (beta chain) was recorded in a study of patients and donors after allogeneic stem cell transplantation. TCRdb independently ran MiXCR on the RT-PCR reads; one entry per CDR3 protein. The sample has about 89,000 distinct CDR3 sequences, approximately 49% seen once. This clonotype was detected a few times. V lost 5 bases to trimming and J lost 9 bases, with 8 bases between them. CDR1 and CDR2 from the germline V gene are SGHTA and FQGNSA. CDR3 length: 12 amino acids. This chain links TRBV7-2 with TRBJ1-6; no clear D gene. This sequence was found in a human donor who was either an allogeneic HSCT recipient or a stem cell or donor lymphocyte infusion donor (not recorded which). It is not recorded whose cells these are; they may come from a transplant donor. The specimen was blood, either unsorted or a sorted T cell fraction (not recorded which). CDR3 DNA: TGTGCCAGCAGCATGACATTTTCACCCCTCCACTTT. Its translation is CASSMTFSPLHF.